The 13 T cell receptor beta chains in this list originate from one sample, sequenced in a study of shared clonotypes between healthy human individuals (dated by TCRdb to about 2020). The library was built by means of the immunoSEQ multiplex PCR assay. TCRdb stores this immuneACCESS table with in-frame sequences only. Part of the clones is absent; in the studies checked, under half of the shortfall reflects unresolved V genes, and no reason is known for the rest. This sample holds approximately 710,000 clones; less than 95% were observed only once. 34% of the sample goes to the ten largest clones. Sequenced material: memory CD8+ T cells from PBMCs. Per the publication, the cell subset or site label means: CD45RO+ cells pooled with CCR7-negative TemRA cells. These TCRs come from a man younger than 30 in good health. Some clones in this sample may be carry-over from other donors' samples.

V and J are TRBV5-1 and TRBJ2-7; D is possibly TRBD1 or TRBD2 (5 bases each). The germline CDR1 and CDR2 sequences are SGHRS and YFSETQ. V lost 0 bases and J lost 5, with 18 bases in between. The CDR3 runs 16 residues. The CDR3 bases are TGCGCCAGCAGCTTGGGAACCGGGGCCTCGGGTAACGAGCAGTACTTC. As protein: CASSLGTGASGNEQYF.

V usage is TRBV27 and J usage is TRBJ1-2; D gene unclear. This CDR3 has 15 residues. The V and J ends lost 5 bases and 4 bases respectively, with 17 bases between them. Germline CDR1 reads MNHEY; CDR2 reads SMNVEV (reference sequence). CDR3 in amino acids: CASSGSNTARYGYTF. CDR3 DNA: TGTGCCAGCAGTGGGTCAAATACCGCCCGCTATGGCTACACCTTC.

The chain carries TRBV10-1 and TRBJ2-3; no firm D call. V dropped 0 bases and J dropped 1 base, with 5 bases sitting between them. CDR3 length: 14 residues. The V gene's germline CDR1 is WNHNN and CDR2 SYGVQD (reference sequence). CDR3 residues: CASSESIRTDTQYF. CDR3 sequence (DNA): TGCGCCAGCAGTGAGTCGATCCGCACAGATACGCAGTATTTT.

This rearrangement joins TRBV6-6 to TRBJ1-2; D ambiguous. CDR1 and CDR2 from the germline V gene are MNHNY and SVGAGI (reference sequence). The V and J ends lost 3 bases and 8 bases respectively, with 19 bases between them. The CDR3 contains 15 residues. The CDR3: CASSYLREGFEGYTF. CDR3 in DNA: TGTGCCAGCAGTTATCTGAGGGAGGGCTTCGAGGGCTACACCTTC.

CDR3 nucleotide sequence: TGTGCCAGTAGTACCTTCGGGACAGCCAACTATGGCTACACCTTC. Protein sequence: CASSTFGTANYGYTF. The J gene is TRBJ1-2, the V gene TRBV19; 7 bases agree with TRBD1. Germline CDR1 and CDR2: LNHDA and SQIVND (reference sequence). This CDR3 has 15 amino acids. V lost 4 bases, J lost 2 bases, and 7 bases stayed unmatched. Full variable domain (rest looked up from reference TRBV19 and TRBJ1-2): DGGITQSPKYLFRKEGQNVTLSCEQNLNHDAMYWYRQDPGQGLRLIYYSQIVNDFQKGDIAEGYSVSREKKESFPLTVTSAQKNPTAFYLCASSTFGTANYGYTFGSGTRLTVV.

The genes are TRBV15 and TRBJ1-5; the D gene is possibly TRBD1 (6 bases). Germline lookup yields CDR1 LNHNV and CDR2 YYDKDF (reference sequence). The CDR3 has 15 amino acids. V shed 1 base and J shed 3 bases, with 10 bases lying between them. CDR3 nucleotide sequence: TGTGCCACCAGCAGAGTTCGGGGGGCCAATCAGCCCCAGCATTTT. Protein product: CATSRVRGANQPQHF.

CDR3 residues: CASSLPSEYNEQFF. The CDR3 coding sequence is TGTGCCAGCAGCTTACCTAGCGAGTACAATGAGCAGTTCTTC. The V gene is TRBV13, the J gene TRBJ2-1, with D perhaps TRBD2 (6 bases). From germline, CDR1 is PRHDT and CDR2 FYEKMQ (reference sequence). This CDR3 is built from 14 residues. Trimming took 2 bases from V and 4 from J, leaving 9 bases between them. Full variable domain (remainder filled in from reference TRBV13 and TRBJ2-1): AAGVIQSPRHLIKEKRETATLKCYPIPRHDTVYWYQQGPGQDPQFLISFYEKMQSDKGSIPDRFSAQQFSDYHSELNMSSLELGDSALYFCASSLPSEYNEQFFGPGTRLTVL.

This clone appeared once. This chain joins TRBV27 and TRBJ2-1; the D gene is possibly TRBD2 (5 bases). The V end was cut by 4 bases, the J end by 4 bases, with 17 bases between. The CDR3 spans 16 residues. In germline, CDR1 is MNHEY, CDR2 SMNVEV (reference sequence). In DNA form, the CDR3 reads TGTGCCAGCAGTTCTGCCGGGATCAACCAGTACAATGAGCAGTTCTTC. Its protein is CASSSAGINQYNEQFF.

In nucleotides, the CDR3 is TGTGCCAGCCATTTTAGGACAGGGTTGCCCCAAGAGACCCAGTACTTC. Amino acids: CASHFRTGLPQETQYF. The chain is built from TRBV27 and TRBJ2-5; 8 bases are a match to TRBD1. V was clipped by 8 bases and J by 1 base; unmatched bases: 12. Germline V gene lookup returns CDR1 MNHEY and CDR2 SMNVEV (reference sequence). The CDR3 totals 16 residues.

The chain is built from TRBV7-9 and TRBJ1-2; TRBD1 matches 12 bases. The CDR3 covers 14 residues. The junction had 7 bases not matched to a gene; V was cut back by 6 bases and J by 8 bases. Per the germline V gene, CDR1 is SEHNR and CDR2 is FQNEAQ (reference sequence). Here the CDR3 DNA reads TGTGCCAGCAGGGATTTAGGGACAGGGGGCGGCTACACCTTC. Its translation: CASRDLGTGGGYTF.

The chain couples TRBV27 to TRBJ2-3; no definite D call. The germline CDR1 and CDR2 sequences are MNHEY and SMNVEV (reference sequence). V was clipped by 2 bases and J by 2 bases, with 8 bases between them. This CDR3 region has 14 residues. The CDR3 spells CASSLTETTDTQYF. The CDR3 bases are TGTGCCAGCAGTTTAACAGAAACCACAGATACGCAGTATTTT.

The V and J genes are TRBV10-2 and TRBJ2-1, with 7 bases matching TRBD1. Germline values: CDR1 WSHSY, CDR2 SAAADI. Trimming at V came to 6 bases and at J to 8 bases, leaving 10 bases not matched to a gene. CDR3 length equals 14 residues. CDR3 bases: TGCGCCAGCAGCCCTTCCGACAGGGTCCATGAGCAGTTCTTC. Translated: CASSPSDRVHEQFF.

The CDR3 here is CASSPLAGTYEQYF. CDR3 coding DNA: TGTGCCAGCAGTCCCCTAGCGGGGACCTACGAGCAGTACTTC. The chain recombines TRBV28 with TRBJ2-7; TRBD2 agrees at 9 bases. The CDR3 is made up of 14 amino acids. CDR1 is MDHEN and CDR2 is SYDVKM in the germline V gene. After removal of 5 bases from V and 2 bases from J, the junction contained 4 bases not matched to a gene.